The 30 T cell receptor beta chains below all came from one sample that was sequenced in a study of Graves' ophthalmopathy and Graves' hyperthyroidism. RNA transcripts were the source from which TCR beta CDR3 regions were amplified. The first round was an RT-PCR with HTBI primers, and the second round was a multiplex PCR. TCRdb re-analysed the multiplex PCR reads in MiXCR, keeping a single row per CDR3 protein. The sample lists about 200,000 distinct CDR3 sequences; just under 30% were seen once. Sequencing was carried out using peripheral blood. The receptor set was obtained from a man between 50 and 59 years old with Graves' ophthalmopathy.

Ten or more counts support this clonotype. V is TRBV5-1 and J is TRBJ2-2, with D tentatively TRBD2 (5 bases). This CDR3 contains 18 residues. Trimming cost V 1 base and J 1 base, with 17 bases left between them. CDR1 SGHRS and CDR2 YFSETQ come from the germline V gene. The CDR3 here is CASSLRLPSSLNTGELFF. The DNA for the CDR3 is TGCGCCAGCAGCTTGAGACTACCATCCTCCCTGAACACCGGGGAGCTGTTTTTT.

The chain joins TRBV12-3 or TRBV12-4 to TRBJ2-7, with TRBD2 as a possible D gene (5 bases). The V and J ends lost 1 base and 2 bases respectively, with 9 bases between them. The length of the CDR3 is 14 residues. DNA for the CDR3: TGTGCCAGCAGTTTAGAACGGGGAACCTACGAGCAGTACTTC. Protein: CASSLERGTYEQYF.

This clonotype was found many times. The chain combines TRBV28 with TRBJ1-2; a weak D match, TRBD1 (6 bases). Germline lookup yields CDR1 MDHEN and CDR2 SYDVKM. Deletions cut 6 bases from V and 4 bases from J, with 18 bases between. The CDR3 covers 15 residues. As DNA, the CDR3 is TGTGCCAGCAGCGAGGGGGGGTTGAATATCTATGGCTACACCTTC. It specifies CASSEGGLNIYGYTF.

The chain links TRBV6-2 or TRBV6-3 to TRBJ1-2, with TRBD1 as a possible D gene (6 bases). V was pared by 4 bases and J by 9 bases, with 12 bases between. The germline V gene has CDR1 MNHEY and CDR2 SVGEGT. The CDR3 runs 12 residues. DNA of the CDR3: TGTGCCAGCAGTTCACAGGGAATGAGCTACACCTTC. As protein: CASSSQGMSYTF.

The table lists this clonotype with many counts. The rearrangement links TRBV15 to TRBJ2-5; 15 bases map to TRBD2. The CDR3 has 16 amino acids. V lost 4 bases to trimming and J lost 4 bases; unmatched junction nucleotides: 4. Per germline, CDR1 LNHNV and CDR2 YYDKDF (reference sequence). DNA of the CDR3: TGTGCCACCAGCAAAGGGGGACTAGCGGGAGGAGAGACCCAGTACTTC. Protein product: CATSKGGLAGGETQYF.

This clonotype occurred many times. Here the CDR3 DNA reads TGTGCCAGCAGCCGGGGTGGAGGTTTCCACGAGCAGTACTTC. It encodes CASSRGGGFHEQYF. The chain couples TRBV6-2 or TRBV6-3 to TRBJ2-7; maybe TRBD2 (5 bases). CDR1 is MNHEY and CDR2 is SVGEGT in the germline V gene. CDR3 length: 14 residues. The V gene lost 6 bases and the J gene lost 5 bases, with 17 bases spanning the gap.

Only a few counts were recorded for this clonotype. This chain joins TRBV18 and TRBJ1-1; D not certain. V was cut by 1 base and J by 0 bases, with 9 bases left in between. CDR3 size: 15 residues. Germline-derived CDR1 and CDR2 are KGHSH and LQKENI. CDR3 in DNA: TGTGCCAGCTCACCACTCCAAAATATGAACACTGAAGCTTTCTTT. Its protein product is CASSPLQNMNTEAFF.

This clonotype has a count of ten or more. This chain links TRBV3-1 with TRBJ1-5, with TRBD1 matching over 10 bases. This CDR3 comprises 16 residues. Germline CDR1 reads LGHDT; CDR2 reads YNNKEL (reference sequence). The V gene end was trimmed by 1 base and the J gene end by 4 bases; junction bases not matched to a gene: 4. CDR3 DNA: TGTGCCAGCAGCCAAGGGGGGGACAGGGGAAATCAGCCCCAGCATTTT. It translates to CASSQGGDRGNQPQHF.

The chain couples TRBV12-3 or TRBV12-4 to TRBJ2-7; 12 bases fit TRBD2. The CDR3 contains 16 residues. V was clipped by 5 bases and J by 4 bases; unmatched bases: 9. CDR3 region: CASSKSRTSGRYEQYF. CDR3 nucleotides: TGTGCCAGCAGTAAGTCGCGAACTAGCGGGAGGTACGAGCAGTACTTC.

The chain joins TRBV6-1 to TRBJ1-1; possible D gene TRBD1, 6 bases. The CDR3 has 15 residues. V was cut by 7 bases and J by 3 bases, with 18 bases left in between. Germline assignment: CDR1 MNHNS and CDR2 SASEGT. The CDR3 protein is CASTRRGSRDTEAFF. Here the CDR3 DNA reads TGTGCCAGCACAAGGAGGGGGAGCAGGGACACTGAAGCTTTCTTT.

The J gene is TRBJ1-1, the V gene TRBV28; weak D call: TRBD1 (6 bases). Trimming removed 2 bases at V and 0 bases at J, with 10 bases between. The germline V gene has CDR1 MDHEN and CDR2 SYDVKM. The CDR3 covers 15 residues. CDR3 in amino acids: CASSLGGQLNTEAFF. The CDR3 DNA reads TGTGCCAGCAGTTTAGGCGGACAGCTGAACACTGAAGCTTTCTTT.

The V gene is TRBV19, the J gene TRBJ1-2; D may be TRBD1 (6 bases). Germline V gene lookup returns CDR1 LNHDA and CDR2 SQIVND (reference sequence). CDR3 length: 12 amino acids. V lost 4 bases, J lost 8 bases, and 11 bases lay in between. The CDR3 sequence: CASSNRERGYTF. DNA of the CDR3: TGTGCCAGTAGTAACAGGGAACGAGGCTACACCTTC.

This chain joins TRBV6-4 and TRBJ2-7; D tentatively fits TRBD1 or TRBD2 (7 bases each). Trimming took off 2 bases at V and 7 bases at J, with 21 bases between the two ends. Per germline, CDR1 MRHNA and CDR2 SNTAGT. The CDR3 sequence is 16 residues long. The CDR3 bases are TGTGCCAGCAGTGACCTGATGGGCCAGGGGGGAGGGGAGCAGTACTTC. As protein: CASSDLMGQGGGEQYF.

V and J are TRBV7-2 and TRBJ2-5; D uncertain. Per the germline V gene, CDR1 is SGHTA and CDR2 is FQGNSA. CDR3 length: 12 residues. The V gene lost 1 base and the J gene lost 8 bases, with 8 bases spanning the gap. The DNA for the CDR3 is TGTGCCAGCAGCTTAGTCTTTCCAACCCAGTACTTC. It is translated as CASSLVFPTQYF.

This clonotype occurred many times. Its ends do not fully match the called genes, so a read error is possible. The V call is TRBV29-1, the J call TRBJ2-4; no firm D call. The CDR3 extends over 8 amino acids. CDR1 and CDR2 (germline): SQVTM, ANQGSEA. CDR3 DNA: TGCAGCGTTGAAGACGGTGCTTTC. Translating it yields CSVEDGAF.

This clonotype was seen many times. The genes are TRBV5-1 and TRBJ2-5, with D perhaps matching TRBD2 (7 bases). The CDR3 is made up of 18 amino acids. V shed 6 bases and J shed 4 bases, with 28 bases lying between them. CDR1 and CDR2 (germline): SGHRS, YFSETQ. The CDR3 reads CASTPPGRGVSGVETQYF. The CDR3 DNA is TGCGCCAGCACCCCCCCCGGCAGGGGAGTGAGCGGGGTAGAGACCCAGTACTTC.

This clonotype showed up many times. The chain carries TRBV6-1 and TRBJ2-2; 8 bases line up with TRBD2. The trim removed 9 bases at V and 1 base at J, leaving 4 bases unmatched. The CDR3 is 14 amino acids. The germline gives CDR1 MNHNS, CDR2 SASEGT. CDR3 protein: CASIGRVNTGELFF. The CDR3 coding sequence is TGTGCCAGTATCGGGAGGGTGAACACCGGGGAGCTGTTTTTT.

This clonotype was observed many times. The chain employs TRBV6-6 and TRBJ2-3; perhaps TRBD1 as D (6 bases). CDR1 MNHNY and CDR2 SVGAGI come from the germline V gene (reference sequence). Trimming stripped 4 bases from V and 4 bases from J, with 12 bases between. CDR3 length: 14 amino acids. The CDR3 loop is CASSSSTGSDTQYF. CDR3 DNA sequence: TGTGCCAGCAGTTCCTCGACAGGCTCAGATACGCAGTATTTT.

The chain uses TRBV9 and TRBJ1-5, with D maybe TRBD1 (6 bases). The CDR3 runs 14 residues. Germline V lookup: CDR1 SGDLS, CDR2 YYNGEE. V was shortened by 0 bases and J by 6 bases, with 10 bases between the two germline ends. The DNA for the CDR3 is TGTGCCAGCAGCGTAGACGGGGGCGTTCAGCCCCAGCATTTT. Translating it yields CASSVDGGVQPQHF. Using reference TRBV9 and TRBJ1-5 for the parts outside the CDR3, the full variable domain is DSGVTQTPKHLITATGQRVTLRCSPRSGDLSVYWYQQSLDQGLQFLIQYYNGEERAKGNILERFSAQQFPDLHSELNLSSLELGDSALYFCASSVDGGVQPQHFGDGTRLSIL.

The J gene is TRBJ1-5, the V gene TRBV10-2, with D perhaps TRBD1 (5 bases). Germline values: CDR1 WSHSY, CDR2 SAAADI. This CDR3 contains 14 residues. Between the trimmed V and J ends, which lost 4 bases and 7 bases, there was a span of 14 bases. CDR3 loop: CASSVWGKGQPQHF. The DNA for the CDR3 is TGCGCCAGCAGTGTTTGGGGTAAGGGGCAGCCCCAGCATTTT.

The table lists this clonotype with many counts. This rearrangement joins TRBV6-1 to TRBJ2-2, with D perhaps TRBD2 (6 bases). This CDR3 has 13 residues. V was pared by 6 bases and J by 2 bases, with 7 bases between. CDR1 is MNHNS and CDR2 is SASEGT in the germline V gene. The CDR3: CASRRGNTGELFF. Written as DNA, the CDR3 is TGTGCCAGCAGGCGGGGAAACACCGGGGAGCTGTTTTTT.

There are many counts of this clonotype. The chain couples TRBV2 to TRBJ1-5, with 8 bases aligning to TRBD1. Trimming removed 7 bases from V and 11 bases from J; junction bases left unmatched: 13. Looked up from germline, CDR1 is SNHLY and CDR2 is FYNNEI. The CDR3 contains 14 residues. CDR3 amino acids: CASMLGQASPAQHF. The DNA for the CDR3 is TGTGCCAGCATGCTGGGACAGGCGTCTCCAGCCCAGCATTTT. Variable domain in full (rest from reference TRBV2 and TRBJ1-5): EPEVTQTPSHQVTQMGQEVILRCVPISNHLYFYWYRQILGQKVEFLVSFYNNEISEKSEIFDDQFSVERPDGSNFTLKIRSTKLEDSAMYFCASMLGQASPAQHFGDGTRLSIL.

This rearrangement joins TRBV6-1 to TRBJ2-5; TRBD1 or TRBD2 may be the D gene (5 bases each). This CDR3 comprises 17 residues. Germline assignment: CDR1 MNHNS and CDR2 SASEGT. V was clipped by 6 bases and J by 3 bases, with 23 bases between them. CDR3 amino acids: CASRLTRGGRLKETQYF. CDR3 coding DNA: TGTGCCAGCAGGCTCACGAGGGGCGGCCGTTTGAAAGAGACCCAGTACTTC.

Many counts were recorded for this clonotype. The rearrangement uses TRBV10-3 and TRBJ2-2; D unclear. Germline assignment: CDR1 ENHRY and CDR2 SYGVKD. Trimming pared 2 bases from V and 7 bases from J, leaving 14 bases between. This CDR3 spans 15 amino acids. The CDR3 region has the DNA TGTGCCATCAGTGAGACGGATTATCGGATCGGGGAGCTGTTTTTT. Translation: CAISETDYRIGELFF.

This clonotype was recorded at least ten times. V and J are TRBV25-1 and TRBJ2-7; either TRBD1 or TRBD2 may supply D (5 bases each). Per germline, CDR1 MGHDK and CDR2 SYGVNS. The ends were cut back, 10 bases at V and 2 bases at J, with 15 bases in the middle. The CDR3 runs 13 residues. The CDR3 nucleotides read TGTGCCACATACCGGGACGCCACCTACGAGCAGTACTTC. Residues: CATYRDATYEQYF.

This clonotype was seen many times. The chain carries TRBV7-3 and TRBJ2-5, with TRBD2 identical over 12 bases. The length of the CDR3 is 15 residues. The V gene's germline CDR1 is SGHTA and CDR2 FQGTGA. Trimming took 5 bases from V and 4 from J; bases not matched to a gene: 5. The DNA of the CDR3 is TGTGCCAGCAGCCGAACGGGACTAGCGGGAGAGACCCAGTACTTC. It specifies CASSRTGLAGETQYF.

Many counts were recorded for this clonotype. The rearrangement joins TRBV12-3 or TRBV12-4 to TRBJ2-6, with D possibly matching TRBD1 (7 bases). The V end lost 5 bases, the J end lost 2 bases, and 16 bases lay between the germline ends. The CDR3 is 17 residues long. This CDR3 is CASSDILRGAGANVLTF. DNA of the CDR3: TGTGCCAGCAGTGATATCCTCAGGGGGGCTGGGGCCAACGTCCTGACTTTC.

The table lists this clonotype with many counts. The CDR3 here is CSAEPLAGSYEQYF. In DNA form, the CDR3 reads TGCAGCGCCGAGCCCCTAGCGGGATCCTACGAGCAGTACTTC. The chain carries TRBV29-1 and TRBJ2-7; TRBD2 aligns across 9 bases. This CDR3 is 14 amino acids long. Germline CDR1 is SQVTM and CDR2 is ANQGSEA. Germline trimming cut 7 bases from V and 1 base from J; bases unmatched to any gene: 8.

This clonotype was observed many times. The chain has TRBV30 and TRBJ1-1, with D possibly TRBD1 on 5 matching bases. The germline V gene has CDR1 GTSNPN and CDR2 SVGIG (reference sequence). This CDR3 has 14 residues. V gave up 8 bases and J gave up 4 bases, with 20 bases separating them. The CDR3 loop reads CANLRRGLGTEAFF. The CDR3 DNA sequence: TGTGCCAACTTACGACGGGGACTTGGCACTGAAGCTTTCTTT.

This clonotype showed up many times. The CDR3 sequence is CASSSSNNNQPQHF. The CDR3 coding sequence is TGTGCCAGCAGCTCCAGCAACAACAATCAGCCCCAGCATTTT. V gene TRBV7-8 combines with J gene TRBJ1-5; D call uncertain. Germline V gene sequence: CDR1 SGHVS, CDR2 FQNEAQ. This CDR3 has 14 residues. Trimming took 4 bases from V and 3 from J, leaving 10 bases between them.